The TCR beta chain under discussion was sequenced for a study of blood T cell repertoires in COVID-19. Trimming shortened V by 2 bases and J by 7 bases, and 14 bases separated the two germline ends. The CDR3 has 14 amino acids. CDR1 is MDHEN and CDR2 is SYDVKM in the germline V gene. The data were produced by immunoSEQ multiplex PCR, yet TCRdb's version contains in-frame clones alone and is incomplete. The top ten hold about 4.5% of the sample, which has around 250,000 clones, approximately 89% seen once. The chain employs TRBV28 and TRBJ2-5, with D possibly TRBD2 on 6 matching bases. This clonotype was sampled from a woman aged 40 to 49 who had recovered from COVID-19. The sequencing sample was made of peripheral blood. As DNA, the CDR3 is TGTGCCAGCAGTTTAGGGGACTCTGGAGGGACCCAGTACTTC. This codes for CASSLGDSGGTQYF. The whole variable domain, remainder taken from reference TRBV28 and TRBJ2-5, is DVKVTQSSRYLVKRTGEKVFLECVQDMDHENMFWYRQDPGLGLRLIYFSYDVKMKEKGDIPEGYSVSREKKERFSLILESASTNQTSMYLCASSLGDSGGTQYFGPGTRLLVL.